Detailed here is one T cell receptor (beta chain). The V segment lost 5 bases and the J segment 2 bases; nucleotides outside the gene matches: 4. This CDR3 is 15 amino acids long. The germline V gene encodes CDR1 SGHVS and CDR2 FQNEAQ. This sample's time point: blood 2 weeks post-SBRT. Treatment denoted: 15 Gy SBRT to primary tumor, nephrectomy 4 weeks later. This entry comes from a study of radiation and T cells in renal cell carcinoma. Assay used: immunoSEQ multiplex PCR; TCRdb lists only in-frame clones, some missing. The repertoire holds around 130,000 clones, with around 89% as singletons. The TCR sequence derives from a woman between 65 and 79 years old with renal cell carcinoma. The rearrangement joins TRBV7-8 to TRBJ2-3; the match to TRBD1 covers 10 bases. The sequencing used blood, collected from a patient whose treatment included radiotherapy and nephrectomy. CDR3 DNA: TGTGCCAGCAGCCAGACAGGGGGCTACACAGATACGCAGTATTTT. It yields the protein CASSQTGGYTDTQYF.